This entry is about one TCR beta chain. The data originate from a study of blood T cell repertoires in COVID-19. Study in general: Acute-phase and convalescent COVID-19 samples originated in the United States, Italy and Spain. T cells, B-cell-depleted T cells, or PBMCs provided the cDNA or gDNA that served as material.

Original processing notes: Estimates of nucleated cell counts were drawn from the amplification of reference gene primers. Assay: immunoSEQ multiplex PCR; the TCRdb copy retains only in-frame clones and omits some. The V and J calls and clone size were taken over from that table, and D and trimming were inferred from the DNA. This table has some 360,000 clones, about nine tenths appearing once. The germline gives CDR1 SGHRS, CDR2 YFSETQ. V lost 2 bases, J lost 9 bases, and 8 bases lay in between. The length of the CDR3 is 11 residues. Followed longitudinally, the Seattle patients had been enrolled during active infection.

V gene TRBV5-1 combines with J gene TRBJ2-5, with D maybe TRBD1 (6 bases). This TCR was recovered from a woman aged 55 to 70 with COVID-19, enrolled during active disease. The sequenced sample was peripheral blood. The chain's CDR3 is CASSFRGAQYF. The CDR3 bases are TGCGCCAGCAGCTTCAGGGGTGCCCAGTACTTC.